This TCR beta chain was captured by sequencing in a study of metastatic and nonmetastatic thyroid tumors. Overall study: Comparison of repertoires was carried out across blood and tumor or nodule tissue from malignant and benign thyroid patients. Study-wide results and limits: Significantly greater TCR beta diversity was reportedly found in malignant thyroid tumors than in benign nodules (in blood and tumor).

Authors' methods: Between-group CDR3 differences, defined by clinicopathological status, yielded a distant-metastasis classifier for papillary thyroid cancer. Using MiXCR, TCRdb re-called clones from the PCR reads. Here the V and J calls rest on TCRdb's processing, not on the authors' analysis. The data show tens of thousands of clones, with about a sixth seen just once and around 9.9% held by the top ten. The CDR3 sequence is 18 residues long. Germline V gene sequence: CDR1 SGHAT, CDR2 FQDESV (reference sequence). Deletions cut 11 bases from V and 2 bases from J, with 29 bases between. Ten or more counts support this clone. Its specificity is unknown. Patients underwent thyroid surgery, and none had received any treatment before it.

This receptor was taken from a female donor with papillary thyroid cancer or a benign thyroid nodule (not recorded which). Some clones in this sample may be carry-over from other donors' samples. Sequencing was performed on tumor tissue. V usage is TRBV11-1 and J usage is TRBJ2-3; either TRBD1 or TRBD2 may supply D (5 bases each). The DNA for the CDR3 is TGTGCCTCAATCCCCCGGGACCAGGCCCCTCGATACACAGATACGCAGTATTTT. It yields the protein CASIPRDQAPRYTDTQYF.